A selection of T cell receptor beta chains follows, all from one sample in a study of post-analysis software for immune sequencing data. MiXCR was run by TCRdb on the PCR reads, yielding one entry per CDR3 protein. The data hold 700,000 to 900,000 distinct CDR3 sequences, with roughly 46% observed a single time. Specimen: blood. Receptor source: a girl aged 10 to 17 with multiple sclerosis. CDR3s include the opening cysteine and the closing phenylalanine or tryptophan. The D gene is left open where the match is weak. Only part of the rows carry a size: once, few, many, or a class if the clone is expanded.

clone size	D gene	J gene	V gene	CDR3 protein	CDR3 DNA
few	NA	TRBJ2-3	TRBV19	CASSPGLADTQYF	TGTGCCAGTAGTCCAGGGCTAGCAGATACGCAGTATTTT
NA	TRBD1	TRBJ1-6	TRBV12-3/TRBV12-4	CASSQRQGANSPLHF	TGTGCCAGCAGCCAAAGACAGGGGGCTAATTCACCCCTCCACTTT
many	TRBD2	TRBJ2-4	TRBV20-1	CSAGPSGRNIQYF	TGCAGTGCTGGACCTAGCGGGAGAAACATTCAGTACTTC
NA	TRBD1	TRBJ2-5	TRBV20-1	CSARKDREETQYF	TGCAGTGCTAGAAAGGACAGGGAAGAGACCCAGTACTTC
NA	TRBD2	TRBJ2-5	TRBV20-1	CSASSGRYQETQYF	TGCAGTGCCTCTAGCGGGCGGTACCAAGAGACCCAGTACTTC
few	NA	TRBJ2-7	TRBV4-3	CASSQDRDRAYEQYF	TGCGCCAGCAGCCAAGATCGTGACCGTGCCTACGAGCAGTACTTC
few	NA	TRBJ2-4	TRBV29-1	CSVAGKAVNIQYF	TGCAGCGTTGCAGGGAAGGCGGTGAACATTCAGTACTTC
once	NA	TRBJ2-5	TRBV20-1	CSASRDALQETQYF	TGCAGTGCTTCCCGGGACGCCTTACAAGAGACCCAGTACTTC
NA	NA	TRBJ2-7	TRBV5-1	CASSSRAGYEQYF	TGCGCCAGCAGCTCTAGGGCCGGGTACGAGCAGTACTTC
few	NA	TRBJ2-4	TRBV2	CASSERGGGYIQYF	TGTGCCAGCAGTGAAAGGGGTGGGGGGTACATTCAGTACTTC
few	TRBD1	TRBJ1-2	TRBV7-2	CASSSRGQDYGYTF	TGTGCCAGCAGCTCCCGTGGACAGGACTATGGCTACACCTTC
NA	TRBD1	TRBJ2-7	TRBV7-8	CASSLQGGTYEQYF	TGTGCCAGCAGCCTACAGGGGGGTACCTACGAGCAGTACTTC
few	NA	TRBJ1-2	TRBV9	CASSPEDRAGKYGYTF	TGTGCCAGCAGCCCCGAGGACCGTGCAGGGAAGTATGGCTACACCTTC
NA	NA	TRBJ2-1	TRBV29-1	CSATDLAYNEQFF	TGCAGCGCCACTGATCTCGCCTACAATGAGCAGTTCTTC
NA	NA	TRBJ2-5	TRBV5-6	CASSKPRGRDYYNEQYF	TGTGCCAGCAGCAAACCTAGGGGGCGGGATTACTACAATGAGCAGTACTTC
few	NA	TRBJ2-3	TRBV20-1	CSARETTDTQYF	TGCAGTGCTAGAGAGACCACAGATACGCAGTATTTT
NA	NA	TRBJ1-1	TRBV20-1	CSASLDRIWGNTEAFF	TGCAGTGCTAGCTTAGACCGAATTTGGGGGAACACTGAAGCTTTCTTT
NA	TRBD1	TRBJ1-2	TRBV6-6	CASQAGGYGYTF	TGTGCCAGCCAAGCAGGGGGCTATGGCTACACCTTC
NA	TRBD2	TRBJ2-3	TRBV9	CASSEGVLAGVADTQYF	TGTGCCAGCAGCGAGGGGGTCCTAGCGGGAGTTGCAGATACGCAGTATTTT
few	NA	TRBJ2-7	TRBV12-3/TRBV12-4	CASSLGNPLGEQYF	TGTGCCAGCAGTTTAGGGAACCCCCTGGGCGAGCAGTACTTC
once	TRBD1	TRBJ1-6	TRBV20-1	CSARDRDRNSPLHF	TGCAGTGCTAGAGACCGGGACAGAAATTCACCCCTCCACTTT
NA	NA	TRBJ2-7	TRBV9	CASSPRTLSYEQYF	TGTGCCAGCAGCCCAAGGACACTTTCCTACGAGCAGTACTTC
few	NA	TRBJ2-3	TRBV2	CASSAVHTDTQYF	TGTGCCAGCAGTGCGGTGCACACAGATACGCAGTATTTT
NA	NA	TRBJ1-4	TRBV19	CASTGRNEKRFF	TGTGCCAGTACGGGGCGTAATGAAAAACGGTTTTTT
few	TRBD1	TRBJ2-7	TRBV7-2	CASSLRTGQTYEQYF	TGTGCCAGCAGCTTAAGGACAGGGCAGACCTACGAGCAGTACTTC
once	NA	TRBJ2-1	TRBV20-1	CSARDYGQKNNEQFF	TGCAGTGCTAGAGATTATGGACAGAAAAACAATGAGCAGTTCTTC
few	NA	TRBJ2-1	TRBV7-2	CASSPLQGAYNEQFF	TGTGCCAGCAGTCCCTTACAGGGTGCCTACAATGAGCAGTTCTTC
few	NA	TRBJ2-3	TRBV12-3/TRBV12-4	CASKNRGGPYRDTQYF	TGTGCCAGCAAAAATAGGGGGGGGCCGTACCGAGATACGCAGTATTTT
NA	NA	TRBJ1-2	TRBV12-3/TRBV12-4	CASSPDRRSNYGYTF	TGTGCCAGCAGTCCCGACAGGAGATCTAACTATGGCTACACCTTC
NA	TRBD2	TRBJ2-1	TRBV12-3/TRBV12-4	CASSLYSGSPETQFF	TGTGCCAGCAGTCTCTATAGCGGGAGCCCAGAGACCCAGTTCTTC
few	TRBD1	TRBJ2-7	TRBV13	CASSLTTGGLDEQYF	TGTGCCAGCAGCTTAACGACAGGGGGCCTCGACGAGCAGTACTTC
NA	NA	TRBJ1-5	TRBV9	CASSVGGGRQPQHF	TGTGCCAGCAGCGTAGGGGGGGGGCGGCAGCCCCAGCATTTT